This TCR beta chain was identified in a study of CD8 T cells in ankylosing spondylitis. Study-level findings and limits: A TCR beta motif of under ten highly homologous variants appeared characteristic of ankylosing spondylitis blood. Some of the motif variants had earlier been found in reactive arthritis patients' fluid and blood.

This CDR3 spans 15 amino acids. The V gene end was trimmed by 3 bases and the J gene end by 4 bases; junction bases not matched to a gene: 5. Germline CDR1 and CDR2: SGHTA and FQGNSA. As the method for making TCR beta libraries, quantitative 5'-RACE with molecular barcodes was used. TCRdb reanalysed the 5' RACE reads using MiXCR and keeps one entry per CDR3 protein. The sample consists of 400,000 to 450,000 distinct CDR3 sequences, more than 15% of them appearing once. On this clonotype: Its antigen remains unknown.

This clonotype originated in a male donor with ankylosing spondylitis. This chain uses TRBV7-2 with TRBJ2-2; 7 bases are a match to TRBD2. Material for sequencing was blood, either unsorted or a sorted T cell fraction (not recorded which). For the CDR3, the DNA is TGTGCCAGCAGCTTTGGCGGGAGTTCCACCGGGGAGCTGTTTTTT. Amino acids: CASSFGGSSTGELFF.